The 23 T cell receptor beta chains below were found in one sample sequenced in a study of blood T cell repertoires in COVID-19. The table came from immunoSEQ multiplex PCR; TCRdb's copy has only in-frame clones and leaves some out. The sample contains roughly 100,000 clones, around 85% of which appear only once. Sequencing was carried out using peripheral blood. Source of these receptors: an elderly woman with active or convalescent COVID-19.

The genes are TRBV7-8 and TRBJ2-7, with no clear D. The CDR3 runs 14 residues. V lost 5 bases to trimming and J lost 4 bases, with 15 bases between them. The germline V gene has CDR1 SGHVS and CDR2 FQNEAQ. The CDR3 is CASSPLGLSYEQYF. In DNA, the CDR3 is TGTGCCAGCAGCCCGCTAGGTCTTTCATACGAGCAGTACTTC.

The chain uses TRBV15 and TRBJ2-7, with 8 bases matching TRBD1. Germline loops: CDR1 LNHNV, CDR2 YYDKDF (reference sequence). The V and J ends lost 4 bases and 4 bases, in that order; junction bases with no gene match: 9. This CDR3 has 15 amino acids. CDR3 nucleotide sequence: TGTGCCACCAGCACCCAGGGGGCGGAAGGTTACGAGCAGTACTTC. It is translated as CATSTQGAEGYEQYF.

About this clone itself: At one of its ends the junction is not consistent with the germline gene, which may arise from a read error. This sequence joins TRBV9 and TRBJ2-3, with TRBD2 matching over 7 bases. This CDR3 is built from 15 residues. The V gene's germline CDR1 is SGDLS and CDR2 YYNGEE. This CDR3 reads CASGVGGEITDTQYF. The DNA of the CDR3 is TGTGCCAGCGGCGTTGGGGGGGAGATCACAGATACGCAGTATTTT.

The gene calls are TRBV18 and TRBJ2-5, with 7 bases matching TRBD1. The J segment lost 2 bases and the V segment lost 4 bases, leaving 10 bases of the junction unmatched. CDR1 KGHSH and CDR2 LQKENI come from the germline V gene. The CDR3 runs to 16 residues. CDR3 coding DNA: TGTGCCAGCTCACGGTTATCGGGACAGCTACAAGAGACCCAGTACTTC. Translated: CASSRLSGQLQETQYF.

This chain joins TRBV27 and TRBJ1-5; TRBD1 is a possible D gene (6 bases). The CDR3 is 14 residues long. CDR1 is MNHEY and CDR2 is SMNVEV in the germline V gene (reference sequence). V was trimmed by 4 bases and J by 3 bases, leaving 10 bases between them. The CDR3 nucleotides are TGTGCCAGCAGTTCTACAGGGAACAATCAGCCCCAGCATTTT. It codes for CASSSTGNNQPQHF.

The gene calls are TRBV28 and TRBJ2-7; the D is unclear. The V gene's germline CDR1 is MDHEN and CDR2 SYDVKM. V lost 1 base, J lost 4 bases, and 5 bases lay in between. The CDR3 extends over 12 amino acids. The CDR3 coding sequence is TGTGCCAGCAGTTTATCCAGATACGAGCAGTACTTC. Translation gives CASSLSRYEQYF.

The chain recombines TRBV13 with TRBJ1-2; TRBD1 is a possible D gene (6 bases). The CDR3 length is 16 residues. Trimming took 5 bases from V and 6 from J, leaving 22 bases between them. Germline CDR1 reads PRHDT; CDR2 reads FYEKMQ (reference sequence). The CDR3 DNA sequence: TGTGCCAGCAGCCGGGGGGTCCGGGACACGCACGATGGCTACACCTTC. Amino acid sequence: CASSRGVRDTHDGYTF.

This chain links TRBV28 with TRBJ2-7; D unclear. The CDR3 runs 11 residues. Germline values: CDR1 MDHEN, CDR2 SYDVKM. Trimming removed 3 bases at V and 3 bases at J, with 3 bases between. CDR3 nucleotide sequence: TGTGCCAGCAGTTTCGGCTACGAGCAGTACTTC. Encoded protein: CASSFGYEQYF.

This clone was seen just once. The DNA for the CDR3 is TGTGCCAGCAGCTCTAAACCGGGACAGGGGAATCCAGATACGCAGTATTTT. It codes for CASSSKPGQGNPDTQYF. V and J are TRBV7-3 and TRBJ2-3, with TRBD1 identical over 10 bases. The trim removed 4 bases at V and 4 bases at J, leaving 11 bases unmatched. Germline V CDR1 and CDR2: SGHTA, FQGTGA. This CDR3 is built from 17 residues. The full variable domain, in which reference TRBV7-3 and TRBJ2-3 provide the parts outside the CDR3, is GAGVSQTPSNKVTEKGKYVELRCDPISGHTALYWYRQSLGQGPEFLIYFQGTGAADDSGLPNDRFFAVRPEGSVSTLKIQRTERGDSAVYLCASSSKPGQGNPDTQYFGPGTRLTVL.

The chain uses TRBV9 and TRBJ1-5; D may be TRBD1 (5 bases). Trimming removed 2 bases from V and 5 bases from J, with 17 bases in between. This CDR3 comprises 16 residues. Germline V gene lookup returns CDR1 SGDLS and CDR2 YYNGEE. In nucleotides, the CDR3 is TGTGCCAGCAGCGTGGATGCTGGGGGGGACGATCAGCCCCAGCATTTT. Protein sequence: CASSVDAGGDDQPQHF.

This rearrangement joins TRBV19 to TRBJ1-1, with a tentative D call TRBD1 (5 bases). Germline lookup yields CDR1 LNHDA and CDR2 SQIVND (reference sequence). V lost 7 bases and J 4 bases, leaving 13 bases between the germline ends. The CDR3 has 13 residues. Here the CDR3 reads CASKPQGATEAFF. In DNA, the CDR3 is TGTGCCAGTAAACCTCAAGGGGCCACTGAAGCTTTCTTT.

This chain connects TRBV5-4 to TRBJ2-7; 15 bases are shared with TRBD2. The J segment lost 3 bases and the V segment lost 3 bases, leaving 4 bases of the junction unmatched. Germline-derived CDR1 and CDR2 are SGHNT and YYREEE (reference sequence). This CDR3 contains 16 residues. The CDR3, as DNA: TGTGCCAGCAGCTACGGGACTAGCGGGGGGAACTACGAGCAGTACTTC. This encodes CASSYGTSGGNYEQYF.

This clone appeared once. J is TRBJ1-4 and V is TRBV28; TRBD1 might be the D (6 bases). Germline V CDR1 and CDR2: MDHEN, SYDVKM. Between the trimmed V and J ends, which lost 3 bases and 7 bases, there was a span of 15 bases. The CDR3 runs 15 residues. The CDR3 loop is CASSLLQGGGEKLFF. The CDR3 nucleotides read TGTGCCAGCAGTTTGCTCCAGGGAGGGGGTGAAAAACTGTTTTTT.

This clone was counted between two and nine times. The gene calls are TRBV11-2 and TRBJ1-2, with 8 bases lining up with TRBD1. V was pared by 5 bases and J by 6 bases, with 5 bases of the junction left unmatched. Germline loops: CDR1 SGHAT, CDR2 FQNNGV. The CDR3 is 13 amino acids. CDR3 bases: TGTGCCAGCAGCACCCGGACAGGGAATGGCTACACCTTC. This codes for CASSTRTGNGYTF.

This clone was seen once. The chain combines TRBV24-1 with TRBJ2-7; 10 bases map to TRBD1. J lost 4 bases, V lost 6 bases, and 5 bases had no gene match. The CDR3 runs to 14 residues. Germline values: CDR1 KGHDR, CDR2 SFDVKD. CDR3 loop: CATSSGQGLYEQYF. The CDR3 DNA is TGTGCCACCAGTTCGGGACAGGGGTTGTACGAGCAGTACTTC.

The chain joins TRBV19 to TRBJ1-3; possible D gene TRBD1, 6 bases. Germline V gives CDR1 LNHDA, CDR2 SQIVND (reference sequence). The CDR3 runs 14 residues. V dropped 6 bases and J dropped 0 bases, with 9 bases sitting between them. The CDR3 DNA reads as TGTGCCAGTAGACCAGGGGCCTCTGGAAACACCATATATTTT. Translated: CASRPGASGNTIYF.

This clone was counted between two and nine times. CDR3 protein: CASSPSGTPNQPQHF. The CDR3 nucleotides are TGTGCCAGCAGTCCATCCGGGACTCCCAATCAGCCCCAGCATTTT. This chain connects TRBV28 to TRBJ1-5; D may be TRBD1 (5 bases). Trimming removed 5 bases from V and 3 bases from J, with 14 bases in between. CDR3 size: 15 residues. CDR1 and CDR2 (germline): MDHEN, SYDVKM.

The chain has TRBV27 and TRBJ2-2, with 8 bases identical to TRBD1. The CDR3 extends over 17 amino acids. The junction had 17 bases not matched to a gene; V was cut back by 5 bases and J by 9 bases. Germline V gene lookup returns CDR1 MNHEY and CDR2 SMNVEV (reference sequence). The CDR3 is CASSPQRTGTGERELFF. The CDR3 nucleotides read TGTGCCAGCAGTCCCCAACGGACAGGGACCGGTGAGAGGGAGCTGTTTTTT.

The genes are TRBV3-1 (or the pseudogene TRBV3-2) and TRBJ2-1, with unresolved D. V was cut by 3 bases and J by 7 bases, with 19 bases left in between. The CDR3 spans 16 residues. Germline V gives CDR1 LGHDT, CDR2 YNNKEL (reference sequence). Here the CDR3 reads CASSHSLNALVNEQFF. CDR3 in DNA: TGTGCCAGCAGCCACAGTCTTAATGCCCTAGTGAATGAGCAGTTCTTC.

This clone was recorded only once. This rearrangement joins TRBV9 to TRBJ2-5; TRBD2 is a possible D gene (6 bases). Germline assignment: CDR1 SGDLS and CDR2 YYNGEE. V shed 1 base and J shed 1 base, with 14 bases lying between them. The CDR3 length is 16 residues. The CDR3 sequence: CASSVSRGRFQETQYF. The CDR3 nucleotides are TGTGCCAGCAGCGTATCTCGGGGGAGATTCCAAGAGACCCAGTACTTC.

This clone was found once. The chain recombines TRBV28 with TRBJ2-5, with 12 bases matching TRBD2. The trim removed 5 bases at V and 5 bases at J, leaving 6 bases unmatched. This CDR3 is built from 15 residues. Germline CDR1 and CDR2: MDHEN and SYDVKM. CDR3: CASSVTSGGVETQYF. CDR3 nucleotides: TGTGCCAGCAGTGTGACTAGCGGGGGCGTGGAGACCCAGTACTTC.

The J gene is TRBJ1-1, the V gene TRBV5-1, with D unclear. The CDR3 consists of 12 residues. V lost 6 bases to trimming and J lost 2 bases, with 8 bases between them. Germline V gene lookup returns CDR1 SGHRS and CDR2 YFSETQ. As DNA, the CDR3 is TGCGCCAGCAATCCAGATAACACTGAAGCTTTCTTT. Its protein is CASNPDNTEAFF.

The chain joins TRBV25-1 to TRBJ1-3; TRBD1 matches 8 bases. The V gene end was trimmed by 8 bases and the J gene end by 8 bases; junction bases not matched to a gene: 11. The CDR3 loop spans 14 amino acids. Germline assignment: CDR1 MGHDK and CDR2 SYGVNS. CDR3 protein: CASPSGGIGDTIYF. The CDR3, as DNA: TGTGCCAGCCCCTCAGGGGGCATAGGAGACACCATATATTTT.